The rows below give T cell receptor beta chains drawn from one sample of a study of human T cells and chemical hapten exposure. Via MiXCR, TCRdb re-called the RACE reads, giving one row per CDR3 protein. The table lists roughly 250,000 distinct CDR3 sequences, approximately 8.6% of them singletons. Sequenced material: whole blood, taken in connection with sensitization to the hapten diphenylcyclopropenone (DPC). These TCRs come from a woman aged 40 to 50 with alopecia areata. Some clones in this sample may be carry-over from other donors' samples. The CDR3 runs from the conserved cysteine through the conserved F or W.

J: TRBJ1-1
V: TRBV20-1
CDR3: CSARAPDGLDTEAFF

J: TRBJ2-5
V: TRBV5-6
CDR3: CASSLGIEGKETQYF

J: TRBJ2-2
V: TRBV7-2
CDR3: CASSTYTGELFF

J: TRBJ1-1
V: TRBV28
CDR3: CASSLPGQGNTEAFF

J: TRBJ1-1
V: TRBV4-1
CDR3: CASSQDGRGTEAFF

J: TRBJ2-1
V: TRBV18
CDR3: CASSPTAGGGNEQFF

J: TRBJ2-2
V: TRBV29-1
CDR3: CSVKRQGNTGELFF

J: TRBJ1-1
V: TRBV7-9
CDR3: CASSPQILNTEAFF

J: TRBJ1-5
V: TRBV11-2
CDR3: CASSLGGWASNQPQHF

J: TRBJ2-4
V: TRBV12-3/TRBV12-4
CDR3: CASSLADRIQYF

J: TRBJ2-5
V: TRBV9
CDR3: CTSSVGGETQYF

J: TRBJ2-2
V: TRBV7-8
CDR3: CASSPRSGTTNTGELFF

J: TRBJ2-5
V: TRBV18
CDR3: CASSPRTASETQYF

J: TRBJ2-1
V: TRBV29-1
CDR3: CSVVGRTKQFF

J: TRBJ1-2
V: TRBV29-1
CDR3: CSVDRDYSYGYTF

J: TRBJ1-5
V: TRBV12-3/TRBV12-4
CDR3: CASSFGTGRYQPQHF

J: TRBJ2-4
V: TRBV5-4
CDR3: CASKPPGTGAGPLPLYF

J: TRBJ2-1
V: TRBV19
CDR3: CASSIMGLAGAHNEQFF

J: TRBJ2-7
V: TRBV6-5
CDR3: CASSVRDRDPAGEQYF

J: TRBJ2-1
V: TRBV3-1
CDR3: CASSQEGRAMGEQFF

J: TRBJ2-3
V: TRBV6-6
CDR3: CASSQHDTDTQYF

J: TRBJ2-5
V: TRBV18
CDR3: CASSLGRDGAQYF

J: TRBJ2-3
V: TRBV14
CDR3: CASSQTTYTDTQYF